The rows below give T cell receptor beta chains drawn from one sample of a study of blood T cells in healthy people across ages. TCRdb independently ran MiXCR on the 5' RACE reads; one entry per CDR3 protein. The sample has 850,000 to 1,000,000 distinct CDR3 sequences; around 46% are singletons. Sequencing was done on a sample of blood. Source of these receptors: a man aged 25-45 years in good health. Each CDR3 is given with its conserved first and last residue. A D gene is named only where the DNA matches it firmly. Where a row states a size, it is once, few, many or the class of an expanded clone; other rows omit it.

v_gene: TRBV29-1
d_gene: -
abundance: few
j_gene: TRBJ2-5
CDR3nt: TGCAGCGGAGGGAGCCAAGAGACCCAGTACTTC
CDR3aa: CSGGSQETQYF

v_gene: TRBV7-2
d_gene: TRBD1
abundance: -
j_gene: TRBJ1-4
CDR3nt: TGTGCCAGCAGCAGCGGACAGGGACGGGGAACTAATGAAAAACTGTTTTTT
CDR3aa: CASSSGQGRGTNEKLFF

v_gene: TRBV25-1
d_gene: TRBD1
abundance: -
j_gene: TRBJ1-6
CDR3nt: TGTGCCAGCGCTGCGGACAGGGTAGTTAATTCACCCCTCCACTTT
CDR3aa: CASAADRVVNSPLHF

v_gene: TRBV20-1
d_gene: TRBD1
abundance: few
j_gene: TRBJ2-3
CDR3nt: TGCAGTGCTTCCGAGACAGGGCGCAACCCAGATACGCAGTATTTT
CDR3aa: CSASETGRNPDTQYF

v_gene: TRBV2
d_gene: TRBD1
abundance: -
j_gene: TRBJ2-7
CDR3nt: TGTGCCAGCAGTTACGACAGGGACGGGGACGAGCAGTACTTC
CDR3aa: CASSYDRDGDEQYF

v_gene: TRBV11-3
d_gene: TRBD2
abundance: -
j_gene: TRBJ2-3
CDR3nt: TGTGCCAGCAGCTTGTGGGGAGGGGCGGGGGACACAGATACGCAGTATTTT
CDR3aa: CASSLWGGAGDTDTQYF

v_gene: TRBV28
d_gene: -
abundance: few
j_gene: TRBJ2-1
CDR3nt: TGTGCCAGCAGTACATTAGGACAGTACAATGAGCAGTTCTTC
CDR3aa: CASSTLGQYNEQFF

v_gene: TRBV11-2
d_gene: -
abundance: few
j_gene: TRBJ1-6
CDR3nt: TGTGCCAGCAGCTTAGATACGGAGTCAGGGACCAATTCACCCCTCCACTTT
CDR3aa: CASSLDTESGTNSPLHF

v_gene: TRBV27
d_gene: TRBD1
abundance: -
j_gene: TRBJ1-1
CDR3nt: TGTGCCAGCAGTAAGAGGACAGGCCTTGCGAACACTGAAGCTTTCTTT
CDR3aa: CASSKRTGLANTEAFF

v_gene: TRBV6-5
d_gene: -
abundance: few
j_gene: TRBJ2-7
CDR3nt: TGTGCCAGCAGTTACTCGACGGGACGGATCTACGAGCAGTACTTC
CDR3aa: CASSYSTGRIYEQYF

v_gene: TRBV4-3
d_gene: TRBD2
abundance: few
j_gene: TRBJ2-7
CDR3nt: TGCGCCAGCAGCCAAGGTCGGGAGGGCATCCACGAGCAGTACTTC
CDR3aa: CASSQGREGIHEQYF

v_gene: TRBV21-1
d_gene: -
abundance: few
j_gene: TRBJ1-5
CDR3nt: TGTGCCAGCAGCAGCATGTATAGCAATCAGCCCCAGCATTTT
CDR3aa: CASSSMYSNQPQHF

v_gene: TRBV10-3
d_gene: -
abundance: few
j_gene: TRBJ2-1
CDR3nt: TGTGCCATCCGATCTGACACTGAGGGTCATGAGCAGTTCTTC
CDR3aa: CAIRSDTEGHEQFF

v_gene: TRBV4-2
d_gene: -
abundance: -
j_gene: TRBJ1-5
CDR3nt: TGTGCCAGCAGCCAAGAACATCACAATCAGCCCCAGCATTTT
CDR3aa: CASSQEHHNQPQHF

v_gene: TRBV4-1
d_gene: -
abundance: few
j_gene: TRBJ2-5
CDR3nt: TGCGCCAGCAGCCAAGAACGCGTGGACGGAGACGGGACCCAGTACTTC
CDR3aa: CASSQERVDGDGTQYF

v_gene: TRBV3-1
d_gene: -
abundance: -
j_gene: TRBJ2-1
CDR3nt: TGTGCCGGCAGCCAAGAAGGACCCGGAGAGCGACAGGAACGATCCTACAATGAGCAGTTCTTC
CDR3aa: CAGSQEGPGERQERSYNEQFF

v_gene: TRBV24-1
d_gene: -
abundance: -
j_gene: TRBJ1-1
CDR3nt: TGTGCCACCAGTGATGACCAGGGGAGCACTGAAGCTTTCTTT
CDR3aa: CATSDDQGSTEAFF

v_gene: TRBV7-9
d_gene: -
abundance: -
j_gene: TRBJ2-7
CDR3nt: TGTGCCAGCAGCTTAGTAGGGGTTGGGACCTACGAGCAGTACTTC
CDR3aa: CASSLVGVGTYEQYF

v_gene: TRBV7-3
d_gene: TRBD2
abundance: -
j_gene: TRBJ2-3
CDR3nt: TGTGCCAGCAGCGTCTCACTAGCGGGGGGCACAGATACGCAGTATTTT
CDR3aa: CASSVSLAGGTDTQYF